This is a list of T cell receptor beta chains from one sample in a study of shared clonotypes between healthy human individuals. Only in-frame clones appear in the TCRdb table, and some are missing; sequencing was by immunoSEQ multiplex PCR. The repertoire holds just over 2,000,000 clones, with roughly 95% as singletons. Specimen: naive CD4+ T cells sorted from blood. The receptor set was obtained from a man younger than 30 in good health. CDR3s include the opening cysteine and the closing phenylalanine or tryptophan. A D gene is named only where the DNA matches it firmly. Expanded clones are given a class, and other clones once, few, many or no size at all.

CDR3nt | CDR3aa | abundance | j_gene | v_gene | d_gene
TGTGCCAGCGCTATAACTAGGGCAAGGGCGCATTTAGCCTATGGCTACACCTTC | CASAITRARAHLAYGYTF | - | TRBJ1-2 | TRBV7-2 | -
TGTGCCAGCAGCAGGGGGGAGACCCAGTACTTC | CASSRGETQYF | - | TRBJ2-5 | TRBV7-9 | -
TGTGCCAGCAGCCTGACAACTAGCAATCAGCCCCAGCATTTT | CASSLTTSNQPQHF | - | TRBJ1-5 | TRBV7-9 | -
TGTGCCAGCAGCCTGGGGGACACTGAAGCTTTCTTT | CASSLGDTEAFF | - | TRBJ1-1 | TRBV5-6 | -
TGCGCCAGCAGCCAAGAGCAGGATATGAACACTGAAGCTTTCTTT | CASSQEQDMNTEAFF | once | TRBJ1-1 | TRBV4-3 | -
TGTGCCTGGAACAGGGGGGACACCATATATTTT | CAWNRGDTIYF | - | TRBJ1-3 | TRBV30 | TRBD1
TGTGCCAGCAGCCGACAGGGAAACTATGGCTACACCTTC | CASSRQGNYGYTF | - | TRBJ1-2 | TRBV11-3 | TRBD1
TGTGCCAGCATCCTACACCCGGCGGACGAGCAGTACTTC | CASILHPADEQYF | - | TRBJ2-7 | TRBV2 | -
TGTGCCAGCAGTGAAATCCCCGGACTGAACCGTGGGGGCTACACCTTC | CASSEIPGLNRGGYTF | - | TRBJ1-2 | TRBV6-1 | -
TGTGCCAGCAGCGGGCCGGGCCCGGTAGGCGAGCAGTACTTC | CASSGPGPVGEQYF | - | TRBJ2-7 | TRBV11-2 | -
TGTGCCTGGAGTTCGGGGGTACCCGGGGAGCTGTTTTTT | CAWSSGVPGELFF | - | TRBJ2-2 | TRBV30 | -
TGTGCCATCAGAGGACAGGGGGGAACCGGGGAGCTGTTTTTT | CAIRGQGGTGELFF | once | TRBJ2-2 | TRBV10-3 | TRBD1
TGTGCCAGCAGCAAAGGGACTAGCGGGACCTACGAGCAGTACTTC | CASSKGTSGTYEQYF | - | TRBJ2-7 | TRBV21-1 | -
TGTGCCTGGGGGGTCGGGCTGTACCAAGAGACCCAGTACTTC | CAWGVGLYQETQYF | - | TRBJ2-5 | TRBV30 | -
TGTGCCTGGAGTACACCCTATGGCTACACCTTC | CAWSTPYGYTF | - | TRBJ1-2 | TRBV30 | -
TGTGCCAGCGGTTTACGGACAGGGTTTTACGAGCAGTACTTC | CASGLRTGFYEQYF | - | TRBJ2-7 | TRBV6-1 | TRBD1
TGTGCCAGCAGTGAAGAACTTAATACCGGGGAGCTGTTTTTT | CASSEELNTGELFF | - | TRBJ2-2 | TRBV2 | -
TGCGCCAGCAGCTTGGACGGCTCCTACGAGCAGTACTTC | CASSLDGSYEQYF | - | TRBJ2-7 | TRBV5-1 | -
TGTGCCAGCAGCTTATTGTCGGAACCAACAGATACGCAGTATTTT | CASSLLSEPTDTQYF | - | TRBJ2-3 | TRBV7-8 | -
TGTGCCAGCAGACTAGCGGGGGTAGGGACAGATACGCAGTATTTT | CASRLAGVGTDTQYF | - | TRBJ2-3 | TRBV6-5 | TRBD2
TGTGCCAGCAGCTTAACAGGGGTCCAAGAGACCCAGTACTTC | CASSLTGVQETQYF | - | TRBJ2-5 | TRBV7-9 | TRBD1
TGTGCTAGCAGCTTACCAGGGGTCTTCAATGAGCAGTTCTTC | CASSLPGVFNEQFF | - | TRBJ2-1 | TRBV7-7 | -
TGTGCCAGCAGAAACTTAGGGGGGCCTGCCTACGAGCAGTACTTC | CASRNLGGPAYEQYF | - | TRBJ2-7 | TRBV27 | -
TGTGCTAGCAGCTCCTCGACCTCAAATGAGCAGTTCTTC | CASSSSTSNEQFF | - | TRBJ2-1 | TRBV7-7 | -
TGTGCCTGGAGTGTATCCAGGGGAAACACCGGGGAGCTGTTTTTT | CAWSVSRGNTGELFF | once | TRBJ2-2 | TRBV30 | -
TGTGCCAGCAGTGAAGCTGCGGGAGGGTTTGAGACCCAGTACTTC | CASSEAAGGFETQYF | - | TRBJ2-5 | TRBV6-1 | TRBD2
TGTGCCAGCAGTTACGTAGCGGGAGGGTCCAATGAGCAGTTCTTC | CASSYVAGGSNEQFF | once | TRBJ2-1 | TRBV6-5 | TRBD2
TGTGCCAGCAGCGGCCGGGACAGGGGTCCCTATGGCTACACCTTC | CASSGRDRGPYGYTF | - | TRBJ1-2 | TRBV9 | TRBD1
TGTGCCAGCAGCTTAGCAGGTTCGGGGTATGGCTACACCTTC | CASSLAGSGYGYTF | - | TRBJ1-2 | TRBV7-6 | -
TGTGCCAGCAGCTTAGAGGGGGCTAGCAATCAGCCCCAGCATTTT | CASSLEGASNQPQHF | few | TRBJ1-5 | TRBV7-2 | TRBD1
TGTGCCAGAAGCCTCGGGACGCGAGAGACCCAGTACTTC | CARSLGTRETQYF | - | TRBJ2-5 | TRBV7-5 | -
TGTGCCAGCAGCTTAGCGTCAGGGGACCTCTACGGAAACACCATATATTTT | CASSLASGDLYGNTIYF | - | TRBJ1-3 | TRBV7-9 | -
TGTGCCATCAGTGAGTCGATACCCCGGGACAGAGATGGCTACACCTTC | CAISESIPRDRDGYTF | - | TRBJ1-2 | TRBV10-3 | TRBD1
TGTGCCAGCAGCCCGAGCGGACTAGGCTACGAGCAGTACTTC | CASSPSGLGYEQYF | - | TRBJ2-7 | TRBV2 | TRBD2
TGTGCCACCAGCAGATCGGACAGGGGAGAGGAAAAACTGTTTTTT | CATSRSDRGEEKLFF | - | TRBJ1-4 | TRBV15 | TRBD1
TGTGCCTGGAGGGACAGGAGTAATTCACCCCTCCACTTT | CAWRDRSNSPLHF | - | TRBJ1-6 | TRBV30 | TRBD1
TGTGCCAGCAGACAGGGAGGGTATAATTCACCCCTCCACTTT | CASRQGGYNSPLHF | - | TRBJ1-6 | TRBV27 | -
TGTGCCATCAGTGTGGGGGCCGGGTACGAGCAGTACTTC | CAISVGAGYEQYF | - | TRBJ2-7 | TRBV10-3 | -
TGTGCCTGGAGTGCCCGGGACGTGGAGCAGTTCTTC | CAWSARDVEQFF | - | TRBJ2-1 | TRBV30 | -
TGCGCCAGCAGCTTGGCGGCGGCCGGACTAGGCACAGATACGCAGTATTTT | CASSLAAAGLGTDTQYF | - | TRBJ2-3 | TRBV5-1 | TRBD2
TGTGCCAGCACCCCGACAGGCTCCATGAACACTGAAGCTTTCTTT | CASTPTGSMNTEAFF | - | TRBJ1-1 | TRBV28 | -
TGTGCCAGCGAGAAGGGCCCGACCTACGAGCAGTACTTC | CASEKGPTYEQYF | - | TRBJ2-7 | TRBV2 | -
TGCGCCAGCAGCTCCGGCCTTTCTGGAAACACCATATATTTT | CASSSGLSGNTIYF | - | TRBJ1-3 | TRBV5-1 | -
TGTGCCTGGAGTTTAACCGGGACAGGGGCACCTGGGGCCAACGTCCTGACTTTC | CAWSLTGTGAPGANVLTF | - | TRBJ2-6 | TRBV30 | TRBD1
TGCGCCAGCAGCCGGGGGACCCCACCCTACGAGCAGTACTTC | CASSRGTPPYEQYF | - | TRBJ2-7 | TRBV4-1 | -
TGTGCCAGCAGCTCCGGCGGGTTTGGCGGGGAGCTGTTTTTT | CASSSGGFGGELFF | - | TRBJ2-2 | TRBV5-6 | -
TGTGCCAGCAGTATAGGGGGAGGTCCGGATTCACCCCTCCACTTT | CASSIGGGPDSPLHF | - | TRBJ1-6 | TRBV28 | -
TGTGCCACCCAGGGAGGAACTAATGAAAAACTGTTTTTT | CATQGGTNEKLFF | - | TRBJ1-4 | TRBV10-3 | -
TGTGCCAGCAGAAGACAGGGAGGGTCCTACGAGCAGTACTTC | CASRRQGGSYEQYF | - | TRBJ2-7 | TRBV13 | -
TGCGCCAGCAGCTTGGAAGTCAGCTACAATGAGCAGTTCTTC | CASSLEVSYNEQFF | - | TRBJ2-1 | TRBV5-1 | -
TGTGCCAGCAGTTATACCCGTCGGGGATTTCCCCCCCCGGAGTCTAACTATGGCTACACCTTC | CASSYTRRGFPPPESNYGYTF | - | TRBJ1-2 | TRBV6-9 | -
TGTGCCAGCAGCCGCCTGACTAGCGGGAGGGCCTTTGTCAAAGAGACCCAGTACTTC | CASSRLTSGRAFVKETQYF | - | TRBJ2-5 | TRBV7-2 | TRBD2
TGTGCTAGCAGCGCGGGACTAGCGGGAGTGGGTAATGAGCAGTTCTTC | CASSAGLAGVGNEQFF | - | TRBJ2-1 | TRBV7-7 | TRBD2